This T cell receptor beta chain was found in a study of shared clonotypes between healthy human individuals. Turning to this clone: This same CDR3 is encoded by further DNA sequences in the sample.

The assay was immunoSEQ multiplex PCR, and TCRdb's table has in-frame clones only and misses some. Among over 2 million clones listed, around 90% were seen once. The CDR3 consists of 12 residues. Germline CDR1 MNHEY, CDR2 SMNVEV (reference sequence). Trimming cost V 6 bases and J 1 base, with 7 bases left between them. The rearrangement joins TRBV27 to TRBJ2-7; D not certain. Sequenced material: naive CD4+ T cells from PBMCs. The sample's subset: CD45RA+ positively selected. The sequence was obtained from a man aged 18 to 29 in good health. Some clones in this sample may be carry-over from other donors' samples. CDR3 nucleotide sequence: TGTGCCAGCAGCCTCTTGTCCTACGAGCAGTACTTC. This sequence encodes CASSLLSYEQYF.